Sequencing of this T cell receptor (beta chain) was carried out in a study of blood T cell repertoires in COVID-19. The CDR3 loop spans 15 amino acids. In germline, CDR1 is MNHEY, CDR2 SVGEGT. V was trimmed by 5 bases and J by 4 bases, leaving 15 bases between them. This clone was seen a single time. Produced via immunoSEQ multiplex PCR; TCRdb's table is partial and in-frame only. The sample lists 540,000 or so clones; roughly 89% were seen once. The J gene is TRBJ2-1, the V gene TRBV6-2 or TRBV6-3; a possible D gene is TRBD1 (5 bases). The sequence was obtained from a woman aged 45-65 years with COVID-19, enrolled during active disease. Sequenced input: peripheral blood. The CDR3 loop reads CASSTPQQAYNEQFF. CDR3 coding DNA: TGTGCCAGCAGTACGCCCCAACAGGCGTACAATGAGCAGTTCTTC.